The next 6 T cell receptor beta chains were all read from a single sample in a study of T cells in Graves' hyperthyroidism and ophthalmopathy. From RNA transcripts, TCR beta CDR3 regions were amplified. Using the HTBI primer set, a first-round RT-PCR was run on the TCR CDR3. Using its own MiXCR run on the multiplex PCR reads, TCRdb lists one record per CDR3 protein. This sample has 750,000 to 950,000 distinct CDR3 sequences, with around 38% found just once. The specimen was blood. The receptor set was obtained from a man between 18 and 35 years old with Graves' hyperthyroidism.

This clonotype came up a few times. V usage is TRBV6-5 and J usage is TRBJ2-5; 13 nucleotides line up with TRBD2. CDR3 length: 15 amino acids. V gave up 6 bases and J gave up 4 bases; unmatched junction bases: 5. Germline V lookup: CDR1 MNHEY, CDR2 SVGAGI. For the CDR3, the DNA is TGTGCCAGCAGAAGGGGGACTAGCGGGATAGAGACCCAGTACTTC. Protein sequence: CASRRGTSGIETQYF.

V and J are TRBV7-8 and TRBJ2-7; a possible D gene is TRBD1 (6 bases). The germline gives CDR1 SGHVS, CDR2 FQNEAQ. The V and J ends lost 5 bases and 5 bases respectively, with 19 bases between them. The CDR3 has 15 amino acids. CDR3 residues: CASSASYTGFHEQYF. The CDR3 DNA follows: TGTGCCAGCAGCGCCAGCTACACAGGGTTCCACGAGCAGTACTTC.

The chain has TRBV19 and TRBJ1-2; 9 nucleotides align to TRBD1. With V trimmed by 8 bases and J by 4 bases, 5 bases remained unmatched. Germline V gene data show CDR1 as LNHDA and CDR2 as SQIVND (reference sequence). The CDR3 contains 13 residues. The CDR3 here is CASGTGLSYGYTF. In nucleotides, the CDR3 is TGTGCCAGTGGGACAGGGCTGAGCTATGGCTACACCTTC.

This clonotype was picked up many times. The chain employs TRBV2 and TRBJ1-2, with a tentative D call TRBD1 (5 bases). Germline V gene data show CDR1 as SNHLY and CDR2 as FYNNEI. The CDR3 runs 13 residues. Trimming took off 5 bases at V and 4 bases at J, with 11 bases between the two ends. The CDR3 DNA reads as TGTGCCAGCAGTTCGGGACGGGGCTATGGCTACACCTTC. This translates into CASSSGRGYGYTF.

Details on this clonotype: Just one base apart from a much larger clone, this may be a read error. The V gene is TRBV10-3, the J gene TRBJ1-3; the D is unclear. Germline assignment: CDR1 ENHRY and CDR2 SYGVKD. CDR3 size: 14 residues. The DNA for the CDR3 is TGTGCCATCAGAACAGCATTATCTGGAAACACCAAATATTTT. Its translation is CAIRTALSGNTKYF.

The sample holds many counts of this clonotype. The chain carries TRBV29-1 and TRBJ2-7; D may correspond to TRBD1 or TRBD2 (5 bases each). There are 13 residues in the CDR3. V dropped 6 bases and J dropped 0 bases, with 12 bases sitting between them. CDR1 SQVTM and CDR2 ANQGSEA come from the germline V gene. The CDR3 loop reads CSVGRDGSYEQYF. In nucleotides, the CDR3 is TGCAGCGTGGGCCGGGACGGCTCCTACGAGCAGTACTTC.